This TCR beta chain emerged from a study of T-cell memory formation after mild COVID-19. V lost 2 bases to trimming and J lost 7 bases, with 9 bases between them. Germline loops: CDR1 SGHAT, CDR2 FQNNGV. The CDR3 totals 13 residues. TCR alpha and TCR beta cDNA libraries carrying sample barcodes and UMIs came from 5'RACE with constant-segment primers. TCRdb called the 5' RACE reads again in MiXCR, with one record for every CDR3 protein. Here the sample spans more than 300,000 distinct CDR3 sequences, more than 13% being singletons. The sequence came from a man aged 18 to 35 who had mild COVID-19 (a few samples of this study predate the infection). Cell type and time point are not known. The chain couples TRBV11-2 to TRBJ2-1, with D possibly matching TRBD2 (5 bases). Specimen: PBMCs or a T cell subset sorted from them (not recorded which). CDR3 loop: CASSLRRGNEQFF. The CDR3 DNA follows: TGTGCCAGCAGCTTAAGAAGAGGGAATGAGCAGTTCTTC.